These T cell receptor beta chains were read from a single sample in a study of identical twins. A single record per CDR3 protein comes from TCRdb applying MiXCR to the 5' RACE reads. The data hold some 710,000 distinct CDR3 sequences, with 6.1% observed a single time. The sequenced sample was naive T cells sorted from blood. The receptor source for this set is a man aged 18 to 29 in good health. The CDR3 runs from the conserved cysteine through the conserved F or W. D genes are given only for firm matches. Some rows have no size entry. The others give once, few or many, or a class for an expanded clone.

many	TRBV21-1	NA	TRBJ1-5	TGTGCCAGCAGCGAAGAGGGTTGTAATCAGCCCCAGCATTTT	CASSEEGCNQPQHF
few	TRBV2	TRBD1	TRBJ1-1	TGTGCCAGCAAACAGGGGCCTGGGACTGAAGCTTTCTTT	CASKQGPGTEAFF
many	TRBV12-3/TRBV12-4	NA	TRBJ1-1	TGTGCCAGCAGTCCGGGGGCGGGAACTGAAGCTTTCTTT	CASSPGAGTEAFF
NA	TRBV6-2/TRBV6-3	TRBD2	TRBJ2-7	TGTGCCAGCAGTTACTCGATTACTAGCGACTCCTACGAGCAGTACTTC	CASSYSITSDSYEQYF
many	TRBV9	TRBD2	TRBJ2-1	TGTGCCAGCAGCCCCATAGCGGGGAGCTCCTACAATGAGCAGTTCTTC	CASSPIAGSSYNEQFF
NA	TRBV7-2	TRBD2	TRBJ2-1	TGTGCCAGCAGCTGGGGGACTAGCGGGAAGCCTGAGCAGTTCTTC	CASSWGTSGKPEQFF
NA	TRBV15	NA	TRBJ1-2	TGTGCCACCAGCAGAGAGCAGGGTACCAGCTATGGCTACACCTTC	CATSREQGTSYGYTF
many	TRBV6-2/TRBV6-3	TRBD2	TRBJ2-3	TGTGCCAGCAGTTTCAGACTAGCGGGAGGTCCAGATACGCAGTATTTT	CASSFRLAGGPDTQYF
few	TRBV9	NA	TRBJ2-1	TGTGCCAGTGCACCGGGACGAGACTCGGATGAGCAGTTCTTC	CASAPGRDSDEQFF
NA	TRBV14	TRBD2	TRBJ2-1	TGTGCCAGCAGCCAATCCCCACTAGCGGGATTGGCGCAGTTCTTC	CASSQSPLAGLAQFF
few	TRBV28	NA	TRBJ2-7	TGTGCCAGCAGTCCAGCAGGGGACGGTAGGGAGCAGTACTTC	CASSPAGDGREQYF
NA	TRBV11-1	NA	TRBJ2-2	TGTGCCAGCAGCTTAGGGGGACGCCCGGGACACCCAGCCCCCGGGGAGCTGTTTTTT	CASSLGGRPGHPAPGELFF
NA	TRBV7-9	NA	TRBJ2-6	TGTGCCAGCAATTTCGATCGCTCTGGGGCCAACGTCCTGACTTTC	CASNFDRSGANVLTF
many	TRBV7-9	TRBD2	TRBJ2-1	TGTGCCAGCAGCTCAGGTAGCGGGAGCCCGTTCTTC	CASSSGSGSPFF
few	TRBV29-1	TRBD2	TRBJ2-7	TGCAGCGTTGTAGGCGGGAGGACGTACGAGCAGTACTTC	CSVVGGRTYEQYF
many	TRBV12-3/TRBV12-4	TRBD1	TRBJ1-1	TGTGCCAGCAGTTTAGAAGGGACAGCAAACACTGAAGCTTTCTTT	CASSLEGTANTEAFF